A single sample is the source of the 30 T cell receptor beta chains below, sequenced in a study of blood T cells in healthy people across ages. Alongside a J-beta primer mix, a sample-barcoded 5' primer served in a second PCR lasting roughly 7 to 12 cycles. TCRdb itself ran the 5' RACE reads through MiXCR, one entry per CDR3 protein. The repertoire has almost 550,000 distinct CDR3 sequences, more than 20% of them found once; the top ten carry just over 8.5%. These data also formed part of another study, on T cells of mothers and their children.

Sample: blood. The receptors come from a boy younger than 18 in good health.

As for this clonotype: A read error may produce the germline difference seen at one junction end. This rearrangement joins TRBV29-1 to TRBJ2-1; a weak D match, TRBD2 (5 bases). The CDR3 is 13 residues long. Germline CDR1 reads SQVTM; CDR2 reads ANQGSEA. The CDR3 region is CSVEGTYYDEQFF. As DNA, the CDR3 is TGCAGCGTTGAAGGGACTTACTACGATGAGCAGTTCTTC.

In DNA, the CDR3 is TGTGCCAGCAGCTTACCCAGGAGGTCCTACGAGCAGTACTTC. Residues: CASSLPRRSYEQYF. This chain joins TRBV7-9 and TRBJ2-7; D is possibly TRBD2 (5 bases). The CDR3 loop spans 14 amino acids. Germline V gene lookup returns CDR1 SEHNR and CDR2 FQNEAQ (reference sequence). Trimming took off 2 bases at V and 1 base at J, with 9 bases between the two ends.

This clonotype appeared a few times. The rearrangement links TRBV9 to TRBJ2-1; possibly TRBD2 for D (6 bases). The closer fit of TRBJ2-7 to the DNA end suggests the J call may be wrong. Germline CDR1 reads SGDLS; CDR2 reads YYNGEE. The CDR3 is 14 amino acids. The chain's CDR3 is CASSVAASAYEQYF. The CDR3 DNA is TGTGCCAGCAGCGTAGCGGCTAGCGCCTACGAGCAGTACTTC.

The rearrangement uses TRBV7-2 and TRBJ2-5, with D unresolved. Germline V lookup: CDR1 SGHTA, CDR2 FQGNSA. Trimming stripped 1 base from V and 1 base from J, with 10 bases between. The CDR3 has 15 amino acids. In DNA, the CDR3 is TGTGCCAGCAGCTTAGGGATAGGGCTCCAAGAGACCCAGTACTTC. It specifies CASSLGIGLQETQYF.

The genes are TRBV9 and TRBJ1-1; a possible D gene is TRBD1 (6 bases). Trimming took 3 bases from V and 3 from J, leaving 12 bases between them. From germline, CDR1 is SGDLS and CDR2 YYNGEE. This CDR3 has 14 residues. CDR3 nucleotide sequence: TGTGCCAGCAGCGCCCTTCGGGGGCACACTGAAGCTTTCTTT. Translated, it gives CASSALRGHTEAFF.

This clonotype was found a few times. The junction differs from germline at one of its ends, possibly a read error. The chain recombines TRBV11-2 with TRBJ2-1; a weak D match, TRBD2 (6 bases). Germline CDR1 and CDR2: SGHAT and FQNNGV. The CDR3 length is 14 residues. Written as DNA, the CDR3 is TGTGCCAGCAGCTTAGCGGGAGCGGAGTACGAGCAGCACTTC. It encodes CASSLAGAEYEQHF.

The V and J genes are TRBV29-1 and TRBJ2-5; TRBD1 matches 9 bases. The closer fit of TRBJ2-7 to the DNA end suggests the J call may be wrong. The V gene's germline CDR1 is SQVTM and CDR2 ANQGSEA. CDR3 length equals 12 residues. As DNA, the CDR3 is TGCAGCGTTGGGGGGACAGGGTACGAGCAGTACTTC. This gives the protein CSVGGTGYEQYF.

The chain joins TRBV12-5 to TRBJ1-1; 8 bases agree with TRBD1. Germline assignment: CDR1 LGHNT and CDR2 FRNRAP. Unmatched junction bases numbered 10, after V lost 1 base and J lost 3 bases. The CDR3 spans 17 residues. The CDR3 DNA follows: TGTGCTAGTGGTTTGGGGCTCCGGGACAGGCTAGACACTGAAGCTTTCTTT. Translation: CASGLGLRDRLDTEAFF.

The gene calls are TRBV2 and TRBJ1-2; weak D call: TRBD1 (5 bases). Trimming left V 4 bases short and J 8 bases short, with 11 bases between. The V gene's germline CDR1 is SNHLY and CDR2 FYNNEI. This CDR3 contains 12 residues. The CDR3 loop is CASSVMGHGYTF. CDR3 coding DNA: TGTGCCAGCAGTGTGATGGGGCACGGCTACACCTTC.

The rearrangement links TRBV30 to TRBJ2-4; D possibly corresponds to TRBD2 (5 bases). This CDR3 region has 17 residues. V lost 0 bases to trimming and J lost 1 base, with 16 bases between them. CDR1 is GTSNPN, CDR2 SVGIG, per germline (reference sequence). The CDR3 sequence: CAWSVPRGVRAKNIQYF. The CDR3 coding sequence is TGTGCCTGGAGTGTACCCCGGGGAGTTAGGGCCAAAAACATTCAGTACTTC.

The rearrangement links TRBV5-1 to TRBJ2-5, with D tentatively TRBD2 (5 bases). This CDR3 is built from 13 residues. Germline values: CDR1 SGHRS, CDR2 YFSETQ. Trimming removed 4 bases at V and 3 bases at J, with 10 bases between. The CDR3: CASSTDLKETQYF. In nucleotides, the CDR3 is TGCGCCAGCAGCACGGACTTAAAAGAGACCCAGTACTTC.

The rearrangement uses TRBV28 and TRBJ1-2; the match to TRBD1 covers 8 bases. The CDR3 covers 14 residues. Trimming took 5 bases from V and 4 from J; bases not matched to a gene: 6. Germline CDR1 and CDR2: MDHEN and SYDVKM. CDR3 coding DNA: TGTGCCAGCAGTCCGGGACAGGAAGGCTATGGCTACACCTTC. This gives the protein CASSPGQEGYGYTF.

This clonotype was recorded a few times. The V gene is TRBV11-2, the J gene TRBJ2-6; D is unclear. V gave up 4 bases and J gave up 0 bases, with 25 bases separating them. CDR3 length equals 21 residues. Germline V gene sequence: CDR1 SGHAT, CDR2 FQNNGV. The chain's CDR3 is CASSSRGAGRVMNSGANVLTF. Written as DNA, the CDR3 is TGTGCCAGCAGCTCCCGAGGAGCTGGTCGGGTCATGAACTCTGGGGCCAACGTCCTGACTTTC. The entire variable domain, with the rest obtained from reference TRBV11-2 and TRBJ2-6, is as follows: EAGVAQSPRYKIIEKRQSVAFWCNPISGHATLYWYQQILGQGPKLLIQFQNNGVVDDSQLPKDRFSAERLKGVDSTLKIQPAKLEDSAVYLCASSSRGAGRVMNSGANVLTFGAGSRLTVL.

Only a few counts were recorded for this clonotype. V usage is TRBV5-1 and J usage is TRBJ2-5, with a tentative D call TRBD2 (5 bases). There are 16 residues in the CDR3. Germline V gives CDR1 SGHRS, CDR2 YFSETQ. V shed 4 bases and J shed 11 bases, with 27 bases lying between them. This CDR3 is CASSLSGYRGQDTQYF. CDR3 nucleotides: TGCGCCAGCAGCCTGTCAGGCTACAGAGGGCAAGACACACAGTACTTC. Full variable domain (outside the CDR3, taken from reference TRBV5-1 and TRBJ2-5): KAGVTQTPRYLIKTRGQQVTLSCSPISGHRSVSWYQQTPGQGLQFLFEYFSETQRNKGNFPGRFSGRQFSNSRSEMNVSTLELGDSALYLCASSLSGYRGQDTQYFGPGTRLLVL.

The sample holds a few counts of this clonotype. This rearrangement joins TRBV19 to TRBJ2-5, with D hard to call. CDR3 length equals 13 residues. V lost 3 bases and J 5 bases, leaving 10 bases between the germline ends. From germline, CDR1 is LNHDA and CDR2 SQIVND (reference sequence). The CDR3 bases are TGTGCCAGTAGTATTCGTTTAGGGGAGACCCAGTACTTC. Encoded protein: CASSIRLGETQYF.

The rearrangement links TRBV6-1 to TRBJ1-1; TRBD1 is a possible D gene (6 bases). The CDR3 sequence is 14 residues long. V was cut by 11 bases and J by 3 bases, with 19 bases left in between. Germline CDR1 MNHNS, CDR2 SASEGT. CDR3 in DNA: TGTGCCGGCTATGCGGTGGAGGGGGACACTGAAGCTTTCTTT. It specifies CAGYAVEGDTEAFF.

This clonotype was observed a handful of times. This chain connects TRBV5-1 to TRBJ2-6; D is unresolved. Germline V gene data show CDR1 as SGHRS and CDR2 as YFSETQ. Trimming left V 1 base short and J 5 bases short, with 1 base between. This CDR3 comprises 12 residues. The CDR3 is CASSLWANVLTF. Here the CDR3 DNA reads TGCGCCAGCAGCTTGTGGGCCAACGTCCTGACTTTC. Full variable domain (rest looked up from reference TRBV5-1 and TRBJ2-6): KAGVTQTPRYLIKTRGQQVTLSCSPISGHRSVSWYQQTPGQGLQFLFEYFSETQRNKGNFPGRFSGRQFSNSRSEMNVSTLELGDSALYLCASSLWANVLTFGAGSRLTVL.

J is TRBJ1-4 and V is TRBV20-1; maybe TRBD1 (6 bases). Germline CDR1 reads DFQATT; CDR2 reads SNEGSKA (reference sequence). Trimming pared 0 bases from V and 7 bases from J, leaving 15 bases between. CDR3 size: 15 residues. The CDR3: CSARETRGRGEKLFF. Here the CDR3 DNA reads TGCAGTGCTAGAGAAACCAGGGGCCGGGGTGAAAAACTGTTTTTT.

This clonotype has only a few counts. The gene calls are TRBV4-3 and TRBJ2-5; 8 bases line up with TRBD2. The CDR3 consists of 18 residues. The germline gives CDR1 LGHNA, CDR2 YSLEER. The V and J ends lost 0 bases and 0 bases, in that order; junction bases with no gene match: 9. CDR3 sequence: CASSQDYREGVYQETQYF. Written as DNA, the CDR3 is TGCGCCAGCAGCCAAGATTATCGGGAGGGGGTGTACCAAGAGACCCAGTACTTC.

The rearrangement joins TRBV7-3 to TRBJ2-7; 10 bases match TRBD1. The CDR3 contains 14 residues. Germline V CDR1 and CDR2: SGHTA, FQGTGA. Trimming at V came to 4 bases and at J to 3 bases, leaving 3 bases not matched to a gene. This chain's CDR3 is CASSWTGGDYEQYF. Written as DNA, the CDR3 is TGTGCCAGCAGCTGGACAGGGGGAGACTACGAGCAGTACTTC.

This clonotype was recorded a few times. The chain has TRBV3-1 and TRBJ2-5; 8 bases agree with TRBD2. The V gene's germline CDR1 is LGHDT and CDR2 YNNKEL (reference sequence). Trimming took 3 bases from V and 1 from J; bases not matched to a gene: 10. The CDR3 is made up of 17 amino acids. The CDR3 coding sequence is TGTGCCAGCAGCCATTACTCGGGAGGGAAACTCCAAGAGACCCAGTACTTC. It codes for CASSHYSGGKLQETQYF.

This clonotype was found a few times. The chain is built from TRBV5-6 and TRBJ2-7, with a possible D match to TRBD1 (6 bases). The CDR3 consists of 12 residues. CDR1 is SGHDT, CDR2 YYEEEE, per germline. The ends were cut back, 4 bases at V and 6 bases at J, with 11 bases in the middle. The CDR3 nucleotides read TGTGCCAGCAGCCAAGGACAGCGCGAGCAGTACTTC. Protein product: CASSQGQREQYF.

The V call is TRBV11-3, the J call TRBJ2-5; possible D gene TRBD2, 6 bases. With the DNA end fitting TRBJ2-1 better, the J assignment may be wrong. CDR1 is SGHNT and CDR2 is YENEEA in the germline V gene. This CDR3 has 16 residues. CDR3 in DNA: TGTGCCAGCAGCTTACTTTCCGCGGGGTCTGGAAATGAGCAGTTCTTC. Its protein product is CASSLLSAGSGNEQFF.

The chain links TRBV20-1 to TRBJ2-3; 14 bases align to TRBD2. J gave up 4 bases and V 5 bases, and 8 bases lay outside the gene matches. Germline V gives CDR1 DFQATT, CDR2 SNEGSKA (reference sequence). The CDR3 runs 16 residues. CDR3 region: CSASRLAGGPADTQYF. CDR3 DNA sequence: TGCAGTGCTTCTCGACTAGCGGGGGGGCCGGCAGATACGCAGTATTTT.

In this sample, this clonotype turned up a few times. The CDR3 nucleotides are TGTGCCAGCAGCGTCGGACAGGGGGCGCGTGAGCCCCAGCATTTT. Its translation: CASSVGQGAREPQHF. The rearrangement uses TRBV9 and TRBJ1-5; 11 bases map to TRBD1. This CDR3 contains 15 residues. V gave up 2 bases and J gave up 8 bases; unmatched junction bases: 6. Germline CDR1 and CDR2: SGDLS and YYNGEE.

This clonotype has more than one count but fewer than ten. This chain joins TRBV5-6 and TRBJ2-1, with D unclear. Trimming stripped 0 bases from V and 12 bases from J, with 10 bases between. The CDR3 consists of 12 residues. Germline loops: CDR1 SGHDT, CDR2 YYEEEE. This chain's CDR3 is CASSLVPMRQFF. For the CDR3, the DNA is TGTGCCAGCAGCTTGGTGCCCATGAGGCAGTTCTTC.

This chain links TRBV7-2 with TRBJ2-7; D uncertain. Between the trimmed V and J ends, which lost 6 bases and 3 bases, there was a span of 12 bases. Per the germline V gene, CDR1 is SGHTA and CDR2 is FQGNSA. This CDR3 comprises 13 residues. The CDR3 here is CASRHDWDYEQYF. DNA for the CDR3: TGTGCCAGCAGACACGACTGGGACTACGAGCAGTACTTC. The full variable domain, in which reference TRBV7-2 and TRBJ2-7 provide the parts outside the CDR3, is GAGVSQSPSNKVTEKGKDVELRCDPISGHTALYWYRQSLGQGLEFLIYFQGNSAPDKSGLPSDRFSAERTGGSVSTLTIQRTQQEDSAVYLCASRHDWDYEQYFGPGTRLTVT.

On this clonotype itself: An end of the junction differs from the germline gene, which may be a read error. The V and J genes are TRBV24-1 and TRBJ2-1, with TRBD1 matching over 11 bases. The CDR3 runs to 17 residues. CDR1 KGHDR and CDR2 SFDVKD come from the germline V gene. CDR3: CTTSDHGTGGGYNEQFF. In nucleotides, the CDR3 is TGTACCACCAGTGATCATGGGACAGGGGGAGGGTACAATGAGCAGTTCTTC.

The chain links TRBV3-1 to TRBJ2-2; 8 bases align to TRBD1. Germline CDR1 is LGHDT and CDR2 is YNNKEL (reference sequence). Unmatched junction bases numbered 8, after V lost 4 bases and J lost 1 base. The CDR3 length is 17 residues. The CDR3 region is CASSPTPGTGNTGELFF. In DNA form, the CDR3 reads TGTGCCAGCAGCCCGACTCCCGGGACAGGGAACACCGGGGAGCTGTTTTTT.

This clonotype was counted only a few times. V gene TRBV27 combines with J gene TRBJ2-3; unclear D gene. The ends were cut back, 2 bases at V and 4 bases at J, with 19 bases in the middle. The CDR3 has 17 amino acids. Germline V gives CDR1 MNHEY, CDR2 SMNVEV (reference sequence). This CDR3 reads CASSLSTLYGYPDTQYF. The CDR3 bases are TGTGCCAGCAGTTTAAGTACATTGTACGGCTACCCAGATACGCAGTATTTT.